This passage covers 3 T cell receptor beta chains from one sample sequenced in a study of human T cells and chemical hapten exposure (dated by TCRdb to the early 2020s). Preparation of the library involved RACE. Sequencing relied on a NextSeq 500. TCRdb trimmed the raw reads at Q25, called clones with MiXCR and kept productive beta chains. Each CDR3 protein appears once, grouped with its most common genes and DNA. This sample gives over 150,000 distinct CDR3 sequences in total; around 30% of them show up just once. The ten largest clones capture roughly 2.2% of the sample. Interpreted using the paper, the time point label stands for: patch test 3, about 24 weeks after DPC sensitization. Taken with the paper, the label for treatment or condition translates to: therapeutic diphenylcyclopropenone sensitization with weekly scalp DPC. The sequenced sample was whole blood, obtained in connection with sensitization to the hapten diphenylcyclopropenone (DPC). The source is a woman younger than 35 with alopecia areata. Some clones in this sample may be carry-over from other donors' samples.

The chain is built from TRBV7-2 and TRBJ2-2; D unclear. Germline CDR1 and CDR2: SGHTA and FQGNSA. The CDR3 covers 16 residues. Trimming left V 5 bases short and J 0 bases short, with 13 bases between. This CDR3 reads CASSLRPDTNTGELFF. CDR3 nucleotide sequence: TGTGCCAGCAGCCTCCGGCCAGATACGAACACCGGGGAGCTGTTTTTT.

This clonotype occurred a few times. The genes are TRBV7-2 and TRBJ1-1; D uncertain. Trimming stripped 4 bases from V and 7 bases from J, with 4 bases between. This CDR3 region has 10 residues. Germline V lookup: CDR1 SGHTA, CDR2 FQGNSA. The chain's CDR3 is CASSSFEAFF. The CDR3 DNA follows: TGTGCCAGCAGCTCCTTTGAAGCTTTCTTT.

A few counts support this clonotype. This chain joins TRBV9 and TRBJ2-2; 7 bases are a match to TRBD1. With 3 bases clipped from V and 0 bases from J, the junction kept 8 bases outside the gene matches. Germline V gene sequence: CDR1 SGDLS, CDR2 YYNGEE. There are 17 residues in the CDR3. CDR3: CASSAPDRVANTGELFF. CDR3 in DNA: TGTGCCAGCAGCGCACCAGACAGGGTAGCGAACACCGGGGAGCTGTTTTTT.